This T cell receptor (beta chain) was recovered during a study of blood T cell repertoires in COVID-19. Study context: The origin of the acute and convalescent COVID-19 samples was the United States, Italy and Spain. T cells, B-cell-depleted T cells, or PBMCs provided the cDNA or gDNA that served as material.

In the original processing: The authors estimated nucleated cell counts from reference gene primer amplification. Some clones are missing from TCRdb's copy, which holds only in-frame ones; the method was immunoSEQ multiplex PCR. The V and J calls and the clone size are those of that table, but D and trimming were determined from the DNA. The sample records hundreds of thousands of clones, 87% being singletons. Germline-derived CDR1 and CDR2 are SGDLS and YYNGEE. Between the trimmed V and J ends, which lost 0 bases and 4 bases, there was a span of 16 bases. CDR3 length: 16 amino acids. This chain links TRBV9 with TRBJ2-5, with D possibly matching TRBD2 (8 bases). The source material was peripheral blood. The clonotype was recovered from a man between 18 and 35 years old with active or convalescent COVID-19. Written as DNA, the CDR3 is TGTGCCAGCAGCGTAGCGGGAGGGCCAGGGGGAGAGACCCAGTACTTC. This gives the protein CASSVAGGPGGETQYF.